The sequence of this T cell receptor beta chain was determined in a study of regulatory T cells in long-lasting Graves disease. Notes on this clonotype: A single base is all that separates this from a far larger clone, so a read error is likely.

CDR3-region Arm-PCR and iRepertoire HTBI primers produced the TCR beta libraries. TCRdb re-analysed the multiplex PCR reads in MiXCR, keeping a single row per CDR3 protein. The table lists hundreds of thousands of distinct CDR3 sequences, under 20% of them singletons, with 35% to 45% in the top ten. The CDR3 spans 12 residues. V was pared by 6 bases and J by 5 bases, with 11 bases between. Germline V gene sequence: CDR1 SGHNT, CDR2 YENEEA. The sample's time point: newly diagnosed GD, antithyroid drugs for less than 3 months. Extracted PBMC RNA gave rise to the TCR library. The sequencing here drew on peripheral blood mononuclear cells (PBMCs), taken at new diagnosis, from a patient treated with antithyroid drugs. The V and J genes are TRBV11-3 and TRBJ2-7; perhaps TRBD1 as D (5 bases). The TCR was taken from a female donor with Graves disease. The CDR3: CASSDGANEQYF. DNA for the CDR3: TGTGCCAGCAGTGATGGGGCTAACGAGCAGTACTTC.